The rows below give T cell receptor beta chains drawn from one sample of a study of T cell responses to AZD1222 COVID-19 vaccine. Using immunoSEQ multiplex PCR, the repertoire was profiled, and TCRdb retains in-frame clones only, with some absent. Altogether about 140,000 clones are present, roughly 92% being singletons, with the ten largest covering roughly 5%. Source: peripheral blood, taken on day 0 of AZD1222 vaccination. The receptors here all came from an adult in good health. The CDR3 runs from the conserved cysteine through the conserved F or W. D genes are given only for firm matches. Size is omitted from some rows. Given values are once, few, many or a class for expanded clones.

V,D,J,size,CDR3,DNA
TRBV27,TRBD2,TRBJ2-2,once,CASALAGANTGELFF,TGTGCCAGCGCCCTAGCGGGGGCGAACACCGGGGAGCTGTTTTTT
TRBV4-2,TRBD1,TRBJ2-2,once,CASRRNPGTGNTGELFF,TGTGCCAGCCGTCGAAATCCCGGGACAGGGAACACCGGGGAGCTGTTTTTT
TRBV7-2,TRBD1,TRBJ2-5,-,CASSLFGTAYQETQYF,TGTGCCAGCAGCTTATTTGGGACAGCCTATCAAGAGACCCAGTACTTC
TRBV28,-,TRBJ1-4,-,CASSSTGDNNEKLFF,TGTGCCAGCAGTTCTACAGGAGATAATAATGAAAAACTGTTTTTT
TRBV28,-,TRBJ2-7,-,CASAGHNSYEQYF,TGTGCCAGCGCCGGACACAATTCTTACGAGCAGTACTTC
TRBV5-1,-,TRBJ1-5,-,CASSLGQQNQPQHF,TGCGCCAGCAGCTTGGGACAACAAAATCAGCCCCAGCATTTT
TRBV5-4,-,TRBJ2-1,few,CASSLDQISEGQFF,TGTGCCAGCAGCTTGGATCAGATTAGCGAGGGGCAGTTCTTC
TRBV7-6,TRBD2,TRBJ2-2,-,CASSRLAGEGGELFF,TGTGCCAGCAGCCGATTAGCGGGAGAGGGCGGGGAGCTGTTTTTT
TRBV15,-,TRBJ2-7,-,CATSRDGRVPYF,TGTGCCACCAGCAGAGATGGCAGAGTACCCTACTTC
TRBV3-1/TRBV3-2,TRBD2,TRBJ2-3,-,CASSQDGTSADGAQYF,TGTGCCAGCAGCCAAGATGGGACTAGCGCCGACGGTGCGCAGTATTTT
TRBV5-1,-,TRBJ1-4,-,CASSEGTTTWEKLFF,TGCGCCAGCAGCGAAGGGACTACTACATGGGAAAAACTGTTTTTT
TRBV11-3,TRBD2,TRBJ2-5,-,CASSLDGTSAETQYF,TGTGCCAGCAGCTTAGACGGGACTAGTGCGGAGACCCAGTACTTC
TRBV14,TRBD1,TRBJ1-6,-,CASSKAWTGGSPLHF,TGTGCCAGCAGCAAAGCCTGGACAGGGGGTTCACCCCTCCACTTT
TRBV12-3/TRBV12-4,-,TRBJ2-2,once,CASTRVGELFF,TGTGCCAGCACTCGGGTCGGGGAGCTGTTTTTT
TRBV5-1,-,TRBJ2-7,few,CASSPKLWESGFAYEQYF,TGCGCCAGCAGCCCGAAGCTCTGGGAGTCAGGGTTCGCCTACGAGCAGTACTTC
TRBV7-9,-,TRBJ1-5,-,CASSPRDPLEPQHF,TGTGCCAGCAGCCCCCGGGACCCCCTCGAACCCCAGCATTTT
TRBV3-1/TRBV3-2,-,TRBJ2-5,-,CASSLTEEETQYF,TGTGCCAGCAGCCTGACAGAGGAAGAGACCCAGTACTTC
TRBV7-9,-,TRBJ2-5,-,CATITRRGTNHDETQYF,TGTGCCACCATTACTCGCCGAGGGACCAACCATGACGAGACCCAGTACTTC
TRBV27,-,TRBJ1-5,once,CASSLVNPGLGQPQHF,TGTGCCAGCAGTTTAGTGAACCCTGGATTAGGCCAGCCCCAGCATTTT
TRBV5-1,-,TRBJ2-7,-,CASSLAGLSRSYEQYF,TGCGCCAGCAGCTTGGCCGGCTTGTCTCGGAGCTACGAGCAGTACTTC
TRBV6-4,-,TRBJ2-1,-,CASSDSQINEQFF,TGTGCCAGCAGTGACTCCCAAATCAATGAGCAGTTCTTC
TRBV6-4,-,TRBJ2-1,-,CASSDSYGTYNEQFF,TGTGCCAGCAGTGACTCTTACGGCACCTACAATGAGCAGTTCTTC
TRBV6-5,-,TRBJ1-5,-,CASSYSDSRNQPQHF,TGTGCCAGCAGTTACTCGGACAGCCGCAATCAGCCCCAGCATTTT